This T cell receptor (beta chain) appears in the sequencing data of a study of blood T cell repertoires in COVID-19. Profiling relied on immunoSEQ multiplex PCR, and the TCRdb table lists in-frame clones only, not all of them. Of about 52,000 clones listed, 65% to 90% are singletons. The V gene lost 5 bases and the J gene lost 7 bases, with 20 bases spanning the gap. The CDR3 is 16 amino acids. CDR1 and CDR2 from the germline V gene are SGHTA and FQGNSA. The genes are TRBV7-2 and TRBJ1-4, with TRBD1 as a possible D gene (5 bases). Sequencing was done on a sample of peripheral blood. This receptor was obtained from a human donor in a cohort sampled during active COVID-19. Here the CDR3 DNA reads TGTGCCAGCAGCCTAGACCAAGGGGTGGGGGGTGAAAAACTGTTTTTT. Translation gives CASSLDQGVGGEKLFF. Variable domain in full (rest from reference TRBV7-2 and TRBJ1-4): GAGVSQSPSNKVTEKGKDVELRCDPISGHTALYWYRQSLGQGLEFLIYFQGNSAPDKSGLPSDRFSAERTGGSVSTLTIQRTQQEDSAVYLCASSLDQGVGGEKLFFGSGTQLSVL.